A single sample is the source of the 13 T cell receptor beta chains below, sequenced in a study of cytomegalovirus exposure and HLA in healthy donors (dated by TCRdb to the late 2010s). Library preparation was by the immunoSEQ multiplex PCR assay. A mixture of 60 forward primers for TCR Vbeta segments and 13 reverse primers for TCR Jbeta segments was used in the multiplex PCR. Sourced from immuneACCESS, this table was stored by TCRdb with only in-frame sequences that have V and J called. A share of the clones is absent; for the studies checked, an unresolved V gene accounts for under half, and the remainder has no known explanation. Counted in this sample were approximately 140,000 clones; 78% of them appeared once. Less than 3.5% of the sample is taken by the ten largest. The sample consisted of PBMCs. All receptors come from a male donor in good health and CMV-seronegative.

V is TRBV5-6 and J is TRBJ1-6; 9 nucleotides match TRBD1. Losses at the gene ends were 4 bases for V and 3 bases for J; bases not matched to a gene: 8. The CDR3 is made up of 17 amino acids. Germline V gene lookup returns CDR1 SGHDT and CDR2 YYEEEE. CDR3 in DNA: TGTGCCAGCAGCGCAGGACAGGGGATGGTCTATAATTCACCCCTCCACTTT. Protein: CASSAGQGMVYNSPLHF.

V gene TRBV11-2 combines with J gene TRBJ2-7, with D possibly matching TRBD1 (7 bases). The CDR3 contains 14 residues. CDR1 and CDR2 from the germline V gene are SGHAT and FQNNGV. V was shortened by 2 bases and J by 3 bases, with 11 bases between the two germline ends. This chain's CDR3 is CASSLQGGYYEQYF. The CDR3 bases are TGTGCCAGCAGCTTACAGGGGGGTTACTACGAGCAGTACTTC.

The V and J genes are TRBV5-1 and TRBJ1-1; a weak D match, TRBD1 (6 bases). This CDR3 is 14 amino acids long. The germline CDR1 and CDR2 sequences are SGHRS and YFSETQ. With 6 bases removed from V and 1 base from J, the gap between germline ends came to 13 bases. DNA of the CDR3: TGCGCCAGCACCCGGACAGATTGGAACACTGAAGCTTTCTTT. Residues: CASTRTDWNTEAFF.

The rearrangement uses TRBV5-6 and TRBJ2-5; possible D gene TRBD1, 6 bases. The J call may be wrong; the DNA end is better matched by TRBJ2-7. Germline loops: CDR1 SGHDT, CDR2 YYEEEE. This CDR3 region has 13 residues. The CDR3 protein is CASSSGQSYEQYF. DNA for the CDR3: TGTGCCAGCAGCTCCGGACAGTCCTACGAGCAGTACTTC.

The rearrangement links TRBV19 to TRBJ2-3; perhaps TRBD2 as D (6 bases). Germline V gene lookup returns CDR1 LNHDA and CDR2 SQIVND (reference sequence). The CDR3 covers 16 residues. V dropped 4 bases and J dropped 4 bases, with 18 bases sitting between them. CDR3 sequence reads: CASSRSRGKLADTQYF. CDR3 DNA sequence: TGTGCCAGTAGTAGATCGCGGGGAAAGCTCGCAGATACGCAGTATTTT.

The chain uses TRBV6-5 and TRBJ2-7; 11 bases agree with TRBD2. The ends lost 6 bases at V and 2 bases at J; junction bases unmatched: 0. The CDR3 consists of 13 residues. Per germline, CDR1 MNHEY and CDR2 SVGAGI. CDR3 sequence (DNA): TGTGCCAGCAGGGGACTAGCGGCCTACGAGCAGTACTTC. This codes for CASRGLAAYEQYF.

This clone was seen just once. The V and J genes are TRBV7-9 and TRBJ1-2, with D possibly TRBD1 on 6 matching bases. The germline CDR1 and CDR2 sequences are SEHNR and FQNEAQ (reference sequence). Trimming took off 5 bases at V and 4 bases at J, with 17 bases between the two ends. This CDR3 spans 15 amino acids. CDR3 protein: CASSPGGHPSYGYTF. Written as DNA, the CDR3 is TGTGCCAGCAGCCCCGGGGGGCATCCGAGCTATGGCTACACCTTC.

The chain is built from TRBV25-1 and TRBJ2-7; 9 nucleotides line up with TRBD1. V was pared by 6 bases and J by 0 bases, with 6 bases of the junction left unmatched. The CDR3 is made up of 15 amino acids. The V gene's germline CDR1 is MGHDK and CDR2 SYGVNS. This CDR3 reads CASRFGQGSSYEQYF. CDR3 in DNA: TGTGCCAGCAGATTCGGACAGGGGAGCTCCTACGAGCAGTACTTC.

This chain uses TRBV5-1 with TRBJ1-4; 7 bases agree with TRBD1. The CDR3 contains 15 residues. CDR1 is SGHRS and CDR2 is YFSETQ in the germline V gene. V lost 4 bases and J lost 7; bases outside the gene matches: 10. The CDR3: CASSGGQGVTEKLFF. CDR3 sequence (DNA): TGCGCCAGCAGCGGAGGGCAGGGGGTAACTGAAAAACTGTTTTTT. Supplemented by reference TRBV5-1 and TRBJ1-4, the full variable domain reads KAGVTQTPRYLIKTRGQQVTLSCSPISGHRSVSWYQQTPGQGLQFLFEYFSETQRNKGNFPGRFSGRQFSNSRSEMNVSTLELGDSALYLCASSGGQGVTEKLFFGSGTQLSVL.

The chain uses TRBV18 and TRBJ2-7, with TRBD1 matching over 10 bases. V gave up 3 bases and J gave up 3 bases; unmatched junction bases: 11. The CDR3 contains 17 residues. Germline V lookup: CDR1 KGHSH, CDR2 LQKENI. The CDR3 DNA follows: TGTGCCAGCTCACCTTACCCGGGACAGGGGAACTACTACGAGCAGTACTTC. Translation: CASSPYPGQGNYYEQYF.

V and J are TRBV11-2 and TRBJ2-3, with 8 positions matching TRBD2. CDR3 length equals 18 residues. Germline V CDR1 and CDR2: SGHAT, FQNNGV. With V trimmed by 1 base and J by 2 bases, 11 bases remained unmatched. CDR3: CASSLGAVTSGSTDTQYF. DNA of the CDR3: TGTGCCAGCAGCTTAGGAGCCGTAACTAGCGGATCCACAGATACGCAGTATTTT.

This chain uses TRBV27 with TRBJ2-3, with 12 positions matching TRBD2. The CDR3 extends over 16 amino acids. Germline CDR1 reads MNHEY; CDR2 reads SMNVEV (reference sequence). V shed 5 bases, J shed 1 base, and the junction held 4 bases outside the gene matches. CDR3 loop: CASSRLAGAGTDTQYF. The CDR3, as DNA: TGTGCCAGCAGTCGACTAGCGGGGGCAGGCACAGATACGCAGTATTTT.

The chain employs TRBV9 and TRBJ2-3; 8 bases line up with TRBD1. The CDR3 is made up of 15 amino acids. Germline CDR1 and CDR2: SGDLS and YYNGEE. The junction had 5 bases not matched to a gene; V was cut back by 4 bases and J by 1 base. CDR3 sequence reads: CASSTRTGRTDTQYF. The CDR3, as DNA: TGTGCCAGCAGCACCCGGACAGGGCGCACAGATACGCAGTATTTT.